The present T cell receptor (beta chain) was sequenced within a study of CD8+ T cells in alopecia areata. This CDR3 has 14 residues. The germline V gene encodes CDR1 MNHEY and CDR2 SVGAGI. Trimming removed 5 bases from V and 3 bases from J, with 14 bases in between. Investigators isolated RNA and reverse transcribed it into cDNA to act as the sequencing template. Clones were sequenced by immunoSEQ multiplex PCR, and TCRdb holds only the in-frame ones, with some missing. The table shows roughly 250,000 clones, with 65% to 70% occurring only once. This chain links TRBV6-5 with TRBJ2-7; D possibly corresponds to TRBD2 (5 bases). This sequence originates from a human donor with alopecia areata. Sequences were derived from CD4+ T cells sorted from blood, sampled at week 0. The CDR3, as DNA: TGTGCCAGCAGTCTCGGCGGAGGAATCTACGAGCAGTACTTC. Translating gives CASSLGGGIYEQYF.